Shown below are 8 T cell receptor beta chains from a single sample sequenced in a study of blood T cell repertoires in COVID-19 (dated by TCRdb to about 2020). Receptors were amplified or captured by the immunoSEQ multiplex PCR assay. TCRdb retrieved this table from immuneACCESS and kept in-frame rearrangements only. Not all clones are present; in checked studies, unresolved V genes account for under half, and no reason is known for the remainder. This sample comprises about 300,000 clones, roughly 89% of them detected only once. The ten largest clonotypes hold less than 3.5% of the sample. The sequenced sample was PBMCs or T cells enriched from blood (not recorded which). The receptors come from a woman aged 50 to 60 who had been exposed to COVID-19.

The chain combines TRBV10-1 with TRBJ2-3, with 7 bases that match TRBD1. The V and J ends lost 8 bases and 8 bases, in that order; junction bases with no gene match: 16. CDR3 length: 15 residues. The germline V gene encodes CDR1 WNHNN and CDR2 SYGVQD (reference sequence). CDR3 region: CASLGERTGYPTQYF. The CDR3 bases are TGCGCCAGCTTGGGGGAAAGGACAGGCTATCCTACGCAGTATTTT.

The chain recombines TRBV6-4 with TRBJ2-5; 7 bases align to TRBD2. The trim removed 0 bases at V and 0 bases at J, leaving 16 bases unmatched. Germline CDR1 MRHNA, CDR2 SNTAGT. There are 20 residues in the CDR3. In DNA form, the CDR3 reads TGTGCCAGCAGTGACTCCCTTGGGGGGGAGAGGACCTTGTACCAAGAGACCCAGTACTTC. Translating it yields CASSDSLGGERTLYQETQYF.

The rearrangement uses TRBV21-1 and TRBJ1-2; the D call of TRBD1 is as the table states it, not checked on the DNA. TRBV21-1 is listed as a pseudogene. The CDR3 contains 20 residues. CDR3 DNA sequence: TGTGCCAGCAGCAATTCCCCTGGGGGGACAGGGGGACCTGCAGGCAATGGCTACACCTTC. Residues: CASSNSPGGTGGPAGNGYTF.

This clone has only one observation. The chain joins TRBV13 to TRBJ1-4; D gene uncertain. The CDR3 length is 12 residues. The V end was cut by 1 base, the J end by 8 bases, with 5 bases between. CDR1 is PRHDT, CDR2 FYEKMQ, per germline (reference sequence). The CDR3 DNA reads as TGTGCCAGCAGCTTAGATCGGGAAAAACTGTTTTTT. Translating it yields CASSLDREKLFF.

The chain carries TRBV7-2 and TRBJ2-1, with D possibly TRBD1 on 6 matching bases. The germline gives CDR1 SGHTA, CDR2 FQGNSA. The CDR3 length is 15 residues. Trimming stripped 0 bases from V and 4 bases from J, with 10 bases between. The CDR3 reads CASSLARTAYNEQFF. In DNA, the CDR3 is TGTGCCAGCAGCTTAGCCCGGACAGCATACAATGAGCAGTTCTTC.

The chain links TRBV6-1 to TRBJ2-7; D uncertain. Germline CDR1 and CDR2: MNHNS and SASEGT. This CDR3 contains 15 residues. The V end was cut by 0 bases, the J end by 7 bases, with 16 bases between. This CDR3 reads CASSEALGRTWEQYF. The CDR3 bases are TGTGCCAGCAGTGAAGCACTGGGCCGTACTTGGGAGCAGTACTTC.

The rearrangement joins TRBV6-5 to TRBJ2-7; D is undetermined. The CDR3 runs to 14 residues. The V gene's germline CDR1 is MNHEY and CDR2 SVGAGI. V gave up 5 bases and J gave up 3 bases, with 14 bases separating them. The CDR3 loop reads CASSPSKDIYEQYF. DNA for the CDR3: TGTGCCAGCAGTCCGTCCAAAGACATCTACGAGCAGTACTTC.

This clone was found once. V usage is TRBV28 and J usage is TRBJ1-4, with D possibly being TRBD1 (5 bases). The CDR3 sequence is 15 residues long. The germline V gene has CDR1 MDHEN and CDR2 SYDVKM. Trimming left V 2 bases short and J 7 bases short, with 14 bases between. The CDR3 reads CASSLSRTGGEKLFF. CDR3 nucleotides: TGTGCCAGCAGTTTAAGCAGGACGGGGGGTGAAAAACTGTTTTTT.